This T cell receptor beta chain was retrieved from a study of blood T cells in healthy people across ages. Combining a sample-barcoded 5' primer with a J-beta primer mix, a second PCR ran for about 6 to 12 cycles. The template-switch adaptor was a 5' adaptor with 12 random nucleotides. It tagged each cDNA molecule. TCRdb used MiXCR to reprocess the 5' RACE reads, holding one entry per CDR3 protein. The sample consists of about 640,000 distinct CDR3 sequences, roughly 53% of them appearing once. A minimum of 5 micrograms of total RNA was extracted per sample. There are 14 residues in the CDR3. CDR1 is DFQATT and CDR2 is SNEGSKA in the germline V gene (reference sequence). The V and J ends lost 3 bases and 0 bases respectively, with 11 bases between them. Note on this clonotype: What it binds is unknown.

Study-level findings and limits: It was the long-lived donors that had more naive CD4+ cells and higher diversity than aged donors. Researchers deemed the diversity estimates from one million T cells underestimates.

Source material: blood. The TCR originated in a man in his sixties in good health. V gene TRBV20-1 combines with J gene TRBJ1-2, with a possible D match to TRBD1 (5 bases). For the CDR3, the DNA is TGCAGTGCTAGTAGGGACGGGGCTAACTATGGCTACACCTTC. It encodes CSASRDGANYGYTF.